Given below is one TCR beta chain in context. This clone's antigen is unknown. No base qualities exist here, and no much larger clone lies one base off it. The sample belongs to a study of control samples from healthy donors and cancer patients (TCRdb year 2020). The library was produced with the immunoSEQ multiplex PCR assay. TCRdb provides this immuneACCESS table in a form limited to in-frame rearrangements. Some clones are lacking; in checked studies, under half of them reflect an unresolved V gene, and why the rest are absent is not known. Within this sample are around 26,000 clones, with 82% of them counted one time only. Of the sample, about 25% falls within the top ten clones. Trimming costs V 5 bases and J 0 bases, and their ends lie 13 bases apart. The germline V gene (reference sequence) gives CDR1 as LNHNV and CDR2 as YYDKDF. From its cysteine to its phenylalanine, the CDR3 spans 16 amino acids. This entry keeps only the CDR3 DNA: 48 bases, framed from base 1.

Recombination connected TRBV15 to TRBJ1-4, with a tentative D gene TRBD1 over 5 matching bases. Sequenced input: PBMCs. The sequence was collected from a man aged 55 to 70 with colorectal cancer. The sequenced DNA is TGTGCCACCAGCTATGGGGCGGCGCCAACTAATGAAAAACTGTTTTTT. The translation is CATSYGAAPTNEKLFF.